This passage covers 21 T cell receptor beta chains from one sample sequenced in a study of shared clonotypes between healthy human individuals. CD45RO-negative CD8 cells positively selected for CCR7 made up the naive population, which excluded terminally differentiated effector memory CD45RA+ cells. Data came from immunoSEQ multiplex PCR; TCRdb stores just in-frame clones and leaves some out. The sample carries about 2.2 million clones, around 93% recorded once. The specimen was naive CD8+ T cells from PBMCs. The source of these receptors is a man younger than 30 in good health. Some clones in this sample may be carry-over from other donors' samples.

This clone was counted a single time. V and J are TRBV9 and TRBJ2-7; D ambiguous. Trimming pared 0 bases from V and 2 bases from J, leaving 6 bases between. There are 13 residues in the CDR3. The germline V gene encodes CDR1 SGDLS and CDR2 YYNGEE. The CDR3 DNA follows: TGTGCCAGCAGCGTAGATGCTGCCTACGAGCAGTACTTC. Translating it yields CASSVDAAYEQYF. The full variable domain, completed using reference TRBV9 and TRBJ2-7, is DSGVTQTPKHLITATGQRVTLRCSPRSGDLSVYWYQQSLDQGLQFLIQYYNGEERAKGNILERFSAQQFPDLHSELNLSSLELGDSALYFCASSVDAAYEQYFGPGTRLTVT.

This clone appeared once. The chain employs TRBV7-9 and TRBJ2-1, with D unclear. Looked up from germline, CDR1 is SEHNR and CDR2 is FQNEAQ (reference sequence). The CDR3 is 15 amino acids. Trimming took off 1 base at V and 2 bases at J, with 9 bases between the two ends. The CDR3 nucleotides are TGTGCCAGCAGCTTAGGGAACTACCCCTACAATGAGCAGTTCTTC. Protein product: CASSLGNYPYNEQFF.

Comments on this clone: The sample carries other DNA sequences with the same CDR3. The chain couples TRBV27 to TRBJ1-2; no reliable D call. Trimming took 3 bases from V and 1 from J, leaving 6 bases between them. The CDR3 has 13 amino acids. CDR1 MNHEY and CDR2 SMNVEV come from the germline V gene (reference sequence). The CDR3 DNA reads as TGTGCCAGCAGTTTCGGCGGTAACTATGGCTACACCTTC. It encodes CASSFGGNYGYTF.

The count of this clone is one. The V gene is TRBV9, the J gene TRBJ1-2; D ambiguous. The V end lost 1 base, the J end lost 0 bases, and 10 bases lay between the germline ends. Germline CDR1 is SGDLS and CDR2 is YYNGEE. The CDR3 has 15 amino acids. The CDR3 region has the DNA TGTGCCAGCAGCGTAAGACAAGGAACTAACTATGGCTACACCTTC. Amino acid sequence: CASSVRQGTNYGYTF.

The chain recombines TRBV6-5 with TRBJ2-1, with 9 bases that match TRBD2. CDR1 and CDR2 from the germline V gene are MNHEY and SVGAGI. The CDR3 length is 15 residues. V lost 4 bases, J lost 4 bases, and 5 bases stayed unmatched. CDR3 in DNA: TGTGCCAGCAGTTCGGCGGGACTAGCTTACAATGAGCAGTTCTTC. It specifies CASSSAGLAYNEQFF.

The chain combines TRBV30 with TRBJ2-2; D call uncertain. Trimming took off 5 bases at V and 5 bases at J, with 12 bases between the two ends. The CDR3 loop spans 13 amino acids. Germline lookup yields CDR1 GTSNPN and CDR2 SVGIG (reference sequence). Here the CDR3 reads CAWYPDETGELFF. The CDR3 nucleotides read TGTGCCTGGTACCCAGATGAAACCGGGGAGCTGTTTTTT. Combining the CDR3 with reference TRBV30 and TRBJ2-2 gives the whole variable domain SQTIHQWPATLVQPVGSPLSLECTVEGTSNPNLYWYRQAAGRGLQLLFYSVGIGQISSEVPQNLSASRPQDRQFILSSKKLLLSDSGFYLCAWYPDETGELFFGEGSRLTVL.

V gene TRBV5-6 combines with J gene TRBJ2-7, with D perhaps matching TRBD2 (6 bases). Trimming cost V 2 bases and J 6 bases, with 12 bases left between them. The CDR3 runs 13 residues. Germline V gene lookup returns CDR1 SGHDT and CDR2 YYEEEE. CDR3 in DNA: TGTGCCAGCAGCTTACCGGGGGTGGGCGAGCAGTACTTC. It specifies CASSLPGVGEQYF.

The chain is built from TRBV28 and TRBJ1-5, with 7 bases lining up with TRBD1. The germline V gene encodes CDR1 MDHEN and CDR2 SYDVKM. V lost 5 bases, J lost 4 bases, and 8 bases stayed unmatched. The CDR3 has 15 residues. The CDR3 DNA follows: TGTGCCAGCAGTCCAAGACAGGGTGGAAATCAGCCCCAGCATTTT. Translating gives CASSPRQGGNQPQHF.

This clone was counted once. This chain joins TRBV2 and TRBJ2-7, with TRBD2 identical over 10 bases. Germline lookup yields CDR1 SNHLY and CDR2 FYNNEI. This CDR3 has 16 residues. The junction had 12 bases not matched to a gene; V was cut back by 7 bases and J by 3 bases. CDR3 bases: TGTGCCAGCACTGGGGGGCCTAGCGGGAGTTTCTACGAGCAGTACTTC. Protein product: CASTGGPSGSFYEQYF.

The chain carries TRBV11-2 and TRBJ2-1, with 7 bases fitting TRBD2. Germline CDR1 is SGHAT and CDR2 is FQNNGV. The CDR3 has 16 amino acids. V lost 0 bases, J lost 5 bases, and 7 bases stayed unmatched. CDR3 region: CASSLEGEGRDNEQFF. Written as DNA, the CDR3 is TGTGCCAGCAGCTTAGAGGGGGAGGGCCGGGACAATGAGCAGTTCTTC. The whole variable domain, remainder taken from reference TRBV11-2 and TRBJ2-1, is EAGVAQSPRYKIIEKRQSVAFWCNPISGHATLYWYQQILGQGPKLLIQFQNNGVVDDSQLPKDRFSAERLKGVDSTLKIQPAKLEDSAVYLCASSLEGEGRDNEQFFGPGTRLTVL.

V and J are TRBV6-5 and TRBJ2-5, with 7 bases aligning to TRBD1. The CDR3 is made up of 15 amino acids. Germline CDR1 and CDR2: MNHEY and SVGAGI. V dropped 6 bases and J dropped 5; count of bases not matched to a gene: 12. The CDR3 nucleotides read TGTGCCAGCAGCCCCAGAGGGGGCACCTGGGAGACCCAGTACTTC. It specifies CASSPRGGTWETQYF.

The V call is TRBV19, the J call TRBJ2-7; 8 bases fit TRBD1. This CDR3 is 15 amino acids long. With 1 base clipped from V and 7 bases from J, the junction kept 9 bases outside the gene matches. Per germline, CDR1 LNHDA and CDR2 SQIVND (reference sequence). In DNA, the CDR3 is TGTGCCAGTAGTATAGCGCGGACAGGGCACGGGGAGCAGTACTTC. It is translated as CASSIARTGHGEQYF.

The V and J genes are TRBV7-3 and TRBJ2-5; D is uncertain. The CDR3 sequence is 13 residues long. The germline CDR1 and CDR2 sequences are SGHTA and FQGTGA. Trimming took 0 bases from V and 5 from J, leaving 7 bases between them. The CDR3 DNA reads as TGTGCCAGCAGCTTAACCTTTAAGGAGACCCAGTACTTC. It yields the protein CASSLTFKETQYF. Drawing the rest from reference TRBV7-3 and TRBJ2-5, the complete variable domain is GAGVSQTPSNKVTEKGKYVELRCDPISGHTALYWYRQSLGQGPEFLIYFQGTGAADDSGLPNDRFFAVRPEGSVSTLKIQRTERGDSAVYLCASSLTFKETQYFGPGTRLLVL.

The CDR3 region has the DNA TGTGCCAGCAGCGATAGTGGACTAGCGGGAGGCGTGGACATTCAGTACTTC. Translating gives CASSDSGLAGGVDIQYF. The genes are TRBV2 and TRBJ2-4; 14 bases align to TRBD2. The CDR3 contains 17 residues. Per germline, CDR1 SNHLY and CDR2 FYNNEI. V lost 6 bases, J lost 8 bases, and 12 bases stayed unmatched.

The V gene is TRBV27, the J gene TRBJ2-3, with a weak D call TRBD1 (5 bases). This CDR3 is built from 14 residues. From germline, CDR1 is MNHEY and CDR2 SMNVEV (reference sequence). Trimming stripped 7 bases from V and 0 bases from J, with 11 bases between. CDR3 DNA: TGTGCCAGCACCCTCAGGGCTAGCACAGATACGCAGTATTTT. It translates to CASTLRASTDTQYF.

Here the CDR3 DNA reads TGTGCCAGCAGCGCACACCCGGGGGCTGGGACGGAGACCGGGGAGCTGTTTTTT. Encoded protein: CASSAHPGAGTETGELFF. V gene TRBV9 combines with J gene TRBJ2-2; D is possibly TRBD1 or TRBD2 (6 bases each). Looked up from germline, CDR1 is SGDLS and CDR2 is YYNGEE. Trimming removed 3 bases from V and 5 bases from J, with 23 bases in between. The CDR3 extends over 18 amino acids.

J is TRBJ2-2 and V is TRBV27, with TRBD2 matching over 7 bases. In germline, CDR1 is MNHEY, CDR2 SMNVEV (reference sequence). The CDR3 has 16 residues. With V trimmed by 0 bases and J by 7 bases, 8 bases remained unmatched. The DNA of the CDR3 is TGTGCCAGCAGTTTATCGGCGGGAGAGGTGGGCGGGGAGCTGTTTTTT. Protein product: CASSLSAGEVGGELFF.

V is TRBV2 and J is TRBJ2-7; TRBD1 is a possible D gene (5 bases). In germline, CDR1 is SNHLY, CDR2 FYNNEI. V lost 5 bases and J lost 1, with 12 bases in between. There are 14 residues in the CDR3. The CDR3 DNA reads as TGTGCCAGCAGTTGGGGCCAGGTTTCCTACGAGCAGTACTTC. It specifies CASSWGQVSYEQYF.

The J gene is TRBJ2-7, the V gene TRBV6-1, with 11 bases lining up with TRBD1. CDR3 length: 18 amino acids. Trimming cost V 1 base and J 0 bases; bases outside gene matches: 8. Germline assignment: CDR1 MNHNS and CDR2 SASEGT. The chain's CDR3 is CASSEEGGTGGYSYEQYF. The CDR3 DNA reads TGTGCCAGCAGTGAAGAGGGGGGGACAGGGGGATACTCCTACGAGCAGTACTTC.

The CDR3 region is CASSFGLASEQYF. CDR3 DNA sequence: TGTGCCAGCAGCTTTGGACTAGCGTCCGAGCAGTACTTC. The V gene is TRBV7-3, the J gene TRBJ2-7, with 9 bases that match TRBD2. The CDR3 covers 13 residues. V lost 3 bases and J lost 6; bases outside the gene matches: 3. The germline V gene has CDR1 SGHTA and CDR2 FQGTGA.

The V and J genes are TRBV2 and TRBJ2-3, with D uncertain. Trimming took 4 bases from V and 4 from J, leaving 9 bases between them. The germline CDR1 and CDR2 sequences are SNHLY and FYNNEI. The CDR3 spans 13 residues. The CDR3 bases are TGTGCCAGCAGTGGTCTGCCTCCAGATACGCAGTATTTT. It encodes CASSGLPPDTQYF. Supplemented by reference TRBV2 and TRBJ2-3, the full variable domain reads EPEVTQTPSHQVTQMGQEVILRCVPISNHLYFYWYRQILGQKVEFLVSFYNNEISEKSEIFDDQFSVERPDGSNFTLKIRSTKLEDSAMYFCASSGLPPDTQYFGPGTRLTVL.